The sequence of this T cell receptor beta chain was determined in a study of shared clonotypes between healthy human individuals. Whole-study findings and limits: Sampling was confined to blood; repertoires within tissues likely differ.

All participating donors were Caucasian adults from Nashville, Tennessee. Every subset had its genomic DNA shared out evenly among several immunoSEQ plates. Authors' analysis steps: Junction-only immunoSEQ data arrived without quality scores, meaning filtering differed. Using immunoSEQ multiplex PCR, the repertoire was profiled, and TCRdb retains in-frame clones only, with some absent. That table gives V, J and clone size, and the DNA gave D and trimming. The profile shows some 530,000 clones, 78% of them singletons. The CDR3 is 16 amino acids. The J segment lost 5 bases and the V segment lost 1 base, leaving 11 bases of the junction unmatched. In germline, CDR1 is SGHVS, CDR2 FQNEAQ. About this clone itself: The antigen is not known.

The sequence came from a woman in her thirties or forties in good health. Some clones in this sample may be carry-over from other donors' samples. This chain links TRBV7-8 with TRBJ2-7; 7 bases agree with TRBD2. The material sequenced was PBMCs. This CDR3 reads CASSLGGRAFLHEQYF. Written as DNA, the CDR3 is TGTGCCAGCAGCTTAGGAGGGAGGGCCTTTCTCCACGAGCAGTACTTC.